Sequencing of this T cell receptor (beta chain) was carried out in a study of metastatic and nonmetastatic thyroid tumors. Overall study results and limits: Relative to benign nodules, malignant thyroid tumors were reportedly characterized by significantly elevated TCR beta diversity in blood and tumor.

This clone was picked up many times. Its antigen is currently unknown. In the authors' workflow: The distant-metastasis classifier for papillary thyroid cancer was built from CDR3 differences across clinicopathological groups. TCRdb reprocessed the PCR reads via MiXCR. The V and J calls were determined by TCRdb, not by the authors. This table holds over 20,000 clones, roughly a sixth found once. There were no patients who had received any treatment before thyroid surgery. V lost 3 bases, J lost 3 bases, and 10 bases stayed unmatched. Germline V gene data show CDR1 as DFQATT and CDR2 as SNEGSKA (reference sequence). CDR3 length: 16 residues.

The sequencing input was tumor tissue. The chain couples TRBV20-1 to TRBJ2-1, with TRBD2 matching over 8 bases. The source of this sequence is a female donor with papillary thyroid cancer or a benign thyroid nodule (not recorded which). Some clones in this sample may be carry-over from other donors' samples. The CDR3 DNA is TGCAGTGCTAGGAAGGCGGGAGGACCCCTCTACAATGAGCAGTTCTTC. Its translation is CSARKAGGPLYNEQFF.